The source of this T cell receptor (beta chain) is a study of blood T cell repertoires in COVID-19. Study as a whole: The study drew acute and convalescent COVID-19 samples from the United States, Italy and Spain. Sample material is recorded as cDNA or gDNA derived from T cells, B-cell-depleted T cells, or PBMCs.

Authors' processing steps: Reference gene primers were amplified, and this amplification served to estimate nucleated cell counts. The assay was immunoSEQ multiplex PCR, and TCRdb's table has in-frame clones only and misses some. V and J calls and clone size are copied from that table; D and trimming were computed from the DNA. This sample has about 130,000 clones; around 83% occur once, and the top ten carry 12%. V gave up 0 bases and J gave up 6 bases; unmatched junction bases: 10. Germline V gives CDR1 GTSNPN, CDR2 SVGIG (reference sequence). The CDR3 extends over 17 amino acids. The rearrangement links TRBV30 to TRBJ2-1; TRBD2 agrees at 11 bases. The source material was peripheral blood. The TCR comes from a man aged 55 to 70 with acute or convalescent COVID-19. The CDR3 here is CAWSVFGSGRAGNEQFF. Written as DNA, the CDR3 is TGTGCCTGGAGTGTCTTCGGTAGCGGGAGGGCCGGCAATGAGCAGTTCTTC.